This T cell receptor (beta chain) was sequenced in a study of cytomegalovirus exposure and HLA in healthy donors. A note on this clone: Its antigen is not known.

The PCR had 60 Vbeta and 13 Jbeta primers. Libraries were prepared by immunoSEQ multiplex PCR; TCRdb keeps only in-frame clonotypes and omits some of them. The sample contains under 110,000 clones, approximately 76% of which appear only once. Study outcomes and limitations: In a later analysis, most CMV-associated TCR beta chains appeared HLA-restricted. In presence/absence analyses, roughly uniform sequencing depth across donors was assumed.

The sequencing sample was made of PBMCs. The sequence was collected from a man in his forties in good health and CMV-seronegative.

Here the CDR3 DNA reads TGTGCCATCGACGGACAGTCTAACTATGGCTACACCTTC. Its protein is CAIDGQSNYGYTF. This chain uses TRBV10-3 with TRBJ1-2; tentatively, D is TRBD1 (6 bases). CDR1 and CDR2 (germline): ENHRY, SYGVKD. V was shortened by 8 bases and J by 0 bases, with 10 bases between the two germline ends. The length of the CDR3 is 13 residues.